A single sample gave rise to the 3 T cell receptor beta chains below, sequenced in a study of control samples from healthy donors and cancer patients. Clones were sequenced by immunoSEQ multiplex PCR, and TCRdb holds only the in-frame ones, with some missing. The data show about 77,000 clones, with 85% to 95% seen just once and almost 6% held by the top ten. The sequencing sample was made of blood. These receptors all come from a woman aged 60-70 years in good health.

The chain employs TRBV5-1 and TRBJ1-6, with D uncertain. Germline V gene sequence: CDR1 SGHRS, CDR2 YFSETQ. With 0 bases removed from V and 5 bases from J, the gap between germline ends came to 6 bases. This CDR3 has 14 residues. The CDR3 loop is CASSLGRDNSPLHF. As DNA, the CDR3 is TGCGCCAGCAGCTTGGGACGGGATAATTCACCCCTCCACTTT.

This chain uses TRBV5-6 with TRBJ1-3; D uncertain. Per the germline V gene, CDR1 is SGHDT and CDR2 is YYEEEE. The CDR3 is 12 amino acids. The germline V and J ends were trimmed by 6 bases and 2 bases, with 6 bases remaining between them. CDR3 sequence (DNA): TGTGCCAGCAACGGGGCTGGAAACACCATATATTTT. Protein: CASNGAGNTIYF. The full variable domain, in which reference TRBV5-6 and TRBJ1-3 provide the parts outside the CDR3, is DAGVTQSPTHLIKTRGQQVTLRCSPKSGHDTVSWYQQALGQGPQFIFQYYEEEERQRGNFPDRFSGHQFPNYSSELNVNALLLGDSALYLCASNGAGNTIYFGEGSWLTVV.

The chain uses TRBV30 and TRBJ2-7; no clear D. Trimming pared 0 bases from V and 5 bases from J, leaving 5 bases between. Germline V gene lookup returns CDR1 GTSNPN and CDR2 SVGIG (reference sequence). The CDR3 is made up of 11 amino acids. Written as DNA, the CDR3 is TGTGCCTGGAGTGTAAACAACGAGCAGTACTTC. Translating it yields CAWSVNNEQYF.